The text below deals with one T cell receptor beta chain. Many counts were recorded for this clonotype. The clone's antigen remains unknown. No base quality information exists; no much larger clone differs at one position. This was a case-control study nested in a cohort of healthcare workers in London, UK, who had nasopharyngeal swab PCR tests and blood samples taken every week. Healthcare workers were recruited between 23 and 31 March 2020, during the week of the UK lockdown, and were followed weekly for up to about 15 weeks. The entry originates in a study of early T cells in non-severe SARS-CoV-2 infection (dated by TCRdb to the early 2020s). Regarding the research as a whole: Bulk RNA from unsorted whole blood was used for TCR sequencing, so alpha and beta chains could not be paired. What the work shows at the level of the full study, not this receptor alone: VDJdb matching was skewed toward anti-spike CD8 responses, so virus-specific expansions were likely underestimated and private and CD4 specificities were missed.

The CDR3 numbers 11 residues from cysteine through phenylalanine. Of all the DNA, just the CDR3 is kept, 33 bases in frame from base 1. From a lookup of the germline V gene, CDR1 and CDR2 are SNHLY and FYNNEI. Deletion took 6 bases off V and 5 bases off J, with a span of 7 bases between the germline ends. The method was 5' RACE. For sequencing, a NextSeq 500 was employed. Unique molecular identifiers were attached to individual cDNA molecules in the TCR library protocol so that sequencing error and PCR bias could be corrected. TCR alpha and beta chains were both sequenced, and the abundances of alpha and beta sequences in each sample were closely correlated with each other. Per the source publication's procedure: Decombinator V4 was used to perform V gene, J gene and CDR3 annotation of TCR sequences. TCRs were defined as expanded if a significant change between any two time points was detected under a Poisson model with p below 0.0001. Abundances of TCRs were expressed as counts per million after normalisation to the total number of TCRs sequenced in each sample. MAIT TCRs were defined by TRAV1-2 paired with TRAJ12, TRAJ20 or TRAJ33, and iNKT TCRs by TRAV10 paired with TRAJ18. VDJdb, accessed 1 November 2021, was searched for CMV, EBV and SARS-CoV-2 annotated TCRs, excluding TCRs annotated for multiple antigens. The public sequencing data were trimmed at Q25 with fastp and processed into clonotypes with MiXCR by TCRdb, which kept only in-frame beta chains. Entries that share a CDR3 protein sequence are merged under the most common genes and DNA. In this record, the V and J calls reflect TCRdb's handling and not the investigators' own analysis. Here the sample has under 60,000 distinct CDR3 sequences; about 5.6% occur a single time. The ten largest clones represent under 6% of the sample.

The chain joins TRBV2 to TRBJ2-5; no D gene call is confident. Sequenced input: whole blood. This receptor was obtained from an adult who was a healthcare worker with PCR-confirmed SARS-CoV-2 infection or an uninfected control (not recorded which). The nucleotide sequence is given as TGTGCCAGCAGCCCGCGGGAGACCCAGTACTTC. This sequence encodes CASSPRETQYF.